This T cell receptor beta chain was captured in a study of cytomegalovirus exposure and HLA in healthy donors. This CDR3 spans 13 amino acids. The ends were cut back, 2 bases at V and 8 bases at J, with 12 bases in the middle. CDR1 is MNHEY, CDR2 SVGAGI, per germline. The study, taken as a whole, reports: Usually a TCR sequence was rare, but some public TCRs were found in many donors. Cytomegalovirus status, reportedly, was diagnosed with high specificity and sensitivity by the classifier. It was in a later analysis that TCR association rates were seen to vary by HLA locus, highest for DRB1 and lowest for HLA-C.

About this clone: Its antigen remains unknown.

The primer mix had 60 Vbeta and 13 Jbeta primers. Libraries were prepared by immunoSEQ multiplex PCR; TCRdb keeps only in-frame clonotypes and omits some of them. The sample consists of fewer than 110,000 clones, 66% of them appearing once. Sequencing was carried out using PBMCs. The rearrangement joins TRBV6-5 to TRBJ1-2; a possible D gene is TRBD1 (5 bases). The clonotype originates from a woman aged 45-65 years in good health and CMV-seronegative. This CDR3 reads CASSYLQGGGYTF. The CDR3 DNA sequence: TGTGCCAGCAGTTACCTCCAGGGAGGAGGCTACACCTTC.